Presented here are 16 T cell receptor beta chains from one specimen sequenced in a study of T cells after yellow fever vaccination. TCRdb re-called the 5' RACE reads with MiXCR, one entry per CDR3 protein. Of about 370,000 distinct CDR3 sequences detected, 9.5% to 13% appear once; the ten largest clones hold 18%. This material consisted of PBMCs, taken on the day of the first yellow fever vaccination. The source is a man in his late teens or twenties who received the YFV17D yellow fever vaccine.

The chain employs TRBV5-4 and TRBJ1-2, with 7 bases lining up with TRBD1. V trimming: 0 bases; J trimming: 2 bases; junction bases outside the gene matches: 4. The V gene's germline CDR1 is SGHNT and CDR2 YYREEE (reference sequence). The CDR3 consists of 15 residues. The CDR3 is CASSLVGTVNYGYTF. CDR3 sequence (DNA): TGTGCCAGCAGCTTGGTGGGGACAGTGAACTATGGCTACACCTTC.

The rearrangement joins TRBV21-1 to TRBJ1-5; the DNA was not used to check the table's D call, TRBD1. TRBV21-1 corresponds to a pseudogene. The CDR3 contains 19 residues. CDR3 nucleotides: TGTGCCAGCAGTACTCCGGGACAGGGGGCAAGGGTGCGCAATCAGCCCCAGCATTTT. Encoded protein: CASSTPGQGARVRNQPQHF.

The gene calls are TRBV7-2 and TRBJ2-1; D not certain. The CDR3 totals 15 residues. Trimming took off 3 bases at V and 5 bases at J, with 14 bases between the two ends. Germline loops: CDR1 SGHTA, CDR2 FQGNSA. The CDR3 reads CASSFGWGGDNEQFF. CDR3 DNA: TGTGCCAGCAGCTTCGGATGGGGTGGGGACAATGAGCAGTTCTTC.

The CDR3, as DNA: TGTGCCAGCAGCTTTTCCGGGGGGGCCTGGGGGCAGTTCTTC. It specifies CASSFSGGAWGQFF. This rearrangement joins TRBV7-3 to TRBJ2-1; 8 positions agree with TRBD2. The CDR3 is 14 residues long. V was clipped by 3 bases and J by 12 bases; unmatched bases: 10. Germline lookup yields CDR1 SGHTA and CDR2 FQGTGA.

This CDR3 reads CASSYMGYNQPQHF. Written as DNA, the CDR3 is TGTGCCAGCAGTTACATGGGATACAATCAGCCCCAGCATTTT. The chain recombines TRBV6-2 or TRBV6-3 with TRBJ1-5; D remains ambiguous. The CDR3 is 14 residues long. V was cut by 2 bases and J by 3 bases, with 8 bases left in between. Looked up from germline, CDR1 is MNHEY and CDR2 is SVGEGT.

This chain links TRBV6-6 with TRBJ1-1; unclear D gene. The CDR3 loop spans 13 amino acids. The germline V gene encodes CDR1 MNHNY and CDR2 SVGAGI (reference sequence). Trimming took off 5 bases at V and 3 bases at J, with 10 bases between the two ends. The CDR3, as DNA: TGTGCCAGCAGTACGGGTGAATACACTGAAGCTTTCTTT. Its translation is CASSTGEYTEAFF.

The chain carries TRBV12-3 or TRBV12-4 and TRBJ2-1; TRBD2 matches 7 bases. The length of the CDR3 is 15 residues. The ends lost 8 bases at V and 0 bases at J; junction bases unmatched: 7. The CDR3 nucleotides read TGTGCCAGCCAAAGCGGGGCGAGCTCCTACAATGAGCAGTTCTTC. It is translated as CASQSGASSYNEQFF.

This CDR3 reads CASSPMETQYF. As DNA, the CDR3 is TGTGCCAGCTCACCCATGGAGACCCAGTACTTC. The rearrangement links TRBV18 to TRBJ2-5; D remains ambiguous. Looked up from germline, CDR1 is KGHSH and CDR2 is LQKENI. The CDR3 sequence is 11 residues long. Deletions cut 3 bases from V and 5 bases from J, with 4 bases between.

In its sample, this clonotype was seen a few times. The chain links TRBV15 to TRBJ1-1; D is unclear. V was shortened by 1 base and J by 4 bases, with 1 base between the two germline ends. The CDR3 loop spans 11 amino acids. Per germline, CDR1 LNHNV and CDR2 YYDKDF (reference sequence). This CDR3 is CATSRATEAFF. CDR3 in DNA: TGTGCCACCAGCAGAGCCACTGAAGCTTTCTTT.

This clonotype turned up a few times. The V and J genes are TRBV20-1 and TRBJ2-2; D call uncertain. Germline CDR1 reads DFQATT; CDR2 reads SNEGSKA (reference sequence). The V end lost 2 bases, the J end lost 3 bases, and 10 bases lay between the germline ends. This CDR3 is built from 14 residues. CDR3 residues: CSARSARYTGELFF. CDR3 DNA: TGCAGTGCTAGATCCGCGCGATACACCGGGGAGCTGTTTTTT.

This sequence joins TRBV11-1 and TRBJ2-3; no definite D call. Trimming took off 3 bases at V and 4 bases at J, with 8 bases between the two ends. The CDR3 extends over 13 amino acids. Germline loops: CDR1 SGHAT, CDR2 FQDESV (reference sequence). The CDR3 DNA follows: TGTGCCAGCAGCTTCCGGTTTTCAGATACGCAGTATTTT. It translates to CASSFRFSDTQYF.

V usage is TRBV10-3 and J usage is TRBJ2-2; 11 bases fit TRBD1. The CDR3 extends over 17 amino acids. V dropped 11 bases and J dropped 5; count of bases not matched to a gene: 16. Germline values: CDR1 ENHRY, CDR2 SYGVKD. CDR3 protein: CAALRTGGAPGTGELFF. CDR3 nucleotides: TGTGCCGCCCTAAGGACAGGGGGCGCCCCGGGGACCGGGGAGCTGTTTTTT.

This chain joins TRBV5-1 and TRBJ1-2; 7 nucleotides line up with TRBD1. From germline, CDR1 is SGHRS and CDR2 YFSETQ. V trimming: 4 bases; J trimming: 4 bases; junction bases outside the gene matches: 7. The CDR3 spans 14 residues. The CDR3 loop is CASSPRDSSYGYTF. CDR3 DNA: TGCGCCAGCAGCCCCCGGGACAGTTCCTATGGCTACACCTTC.

This clonotype came up a few times. The J gene is TRBJ1-5, the V gene TRBV11-2; D perhaps matches TRBD1 (5 bases). Germline CDR1 and CDR2: SGHAT and FQNNGV. The CDR3 is made up of 18 amino acids. Trimming took 2 bases from V and 2 from J, leaving 19 bases between them. CDR3 coding DNA: TGTGCCAGCAGCTTACGGGACGTTCGATGGAGGGGCAATCAGCCCCAGCATTTT. Protein sequence: CASSLRDVRWRGNQPQHF.

This clonotype has just a few counts. This rearrangement joins TRBV9 to TRBJ2-5; D is unclear. The CDR3 is made up of 15 amino acids. V was clipped by 0 bases and J by 0 bases, with 9 bases between them. Germline V gene lookup returns CDR1 SGDLS and CDR2 YYNGEE. The CDR3 nucleotides read TGTGCCAGCAGCGTAGCTACAGCGTACCAAGAGACCCAGTACTTC. Translating it yields CASSVATAYQETQYF.

Only a few counts were recorded for this clonotype. V gene TRBV7-9 combines with J gene TRBJ1-5, with 7 bases fitting TRBD1. V lost 5 bases, J lost 7 bases, and 5 bases stayed unmatched. This CDR3 has 13 amino acids. Germline-derived CDR1 and CDR2 are SEHNR and FQNEAQ (reference sequence). CDR3 nucleotides: TGTGCCAGCAGCGGGGGGGGACAGCAGCCCCAGCATTTT. Its translation: CASSGGGQQPQHF.